The clone carrying this T cell receptor (beta chain) was recorded at least ten times. Antigen specificity is unknown. This sample stems from a study of read filtering for tumor transcriptome and immune sequencing. Study details: Mean patient age was 65.9 years, range roughly 40 to 80; around 16 male, 14 female. Per sample, TCR-region reads ranged about 4 to 10.27 million by IR-seq, roughly 80 to 1273 by RNA-seq.

From about 400 ng of RNA, a library with molecular barcoded alpha/delta and beta/gamma adaptors was made. TCRdb ran MiXCR on the reads and lists one entry per CDR3 protein. Of fewer than 50,000 distinct CDR3 sequences in the sample, roughly 13% were seen once. General study results and limits: Without single-read clonotypes, shared clonotype proportions correlated more between IR-seq and RNA-seq. This fraction held mixed bone marrow immune cells after CD138-negative sorting.

This CDR3 is 14 amino acids long. The V and J ends lost 3 bases and 2 bases, in that order; junction bases with no gene match: 1. Looked up from germline, CDR1 is SQVTM and CDR2 is ANQGSEA. The receptor comes from a donor aged 40 or over with multiple myeloma. The V call is TRBV29-1, the J call TRBJ2-7, with 13 bases lining up with TRBD2. The sample taken for sequencing was a population of CD138-negative cells sorted from bone marrow. The CDR3 DNA is TGCAGCGTTGATGGGACTAGCGGGACCTACGAGCAGTACTTC. Encoded protein: CSVDGTSGTYEQYF.